Following are 4 T cell receptor beta chains from one sample sequenced in a study of blood T cell repertoires in COVID-19. This table comes from immunoSEQ multiplex PCR, and its TCRdb copy is limited to in-frame clones, with some not included. The sample has fewer than 200,000 clones; over 75% are singletons. Sequencing was carried out using peripheral blood. Receptor source: a man aged 55 to 70 who had recovered from COVID-19.

The chain has TRBV5-4 and TRBJ2-2; 11 bases map to TRBD1. Germline values: CDR1 SGHNT, CDR2 YYREEE (reference sequence). The CDR3 runs to 16 residues. V shed 4 bases and J 3 bases; nucleotides not matched to a gene: 5. DNA of the CDR3: TGTGCCAGCAGCGTGCCGGGACAGGGGGACACCGGGGAGCTGTTTTTT. Translation gives CASSVPGQGDTGELFF.

CDR3 nucleotides: TGTGCCAGCAGTTTAGCGGGGACTAGGGGCGGCGAGCAGTACTTC. Translating it yields CASSLAGTRGGEQYF. The genes are TRBV27 and TRBJ2-7, with 8 bases fitting TRBD2. Germline V gene data show CDR1 as MNHEY and CDR2 as SMNVEV (reference sequence). Trimming took 2 bases from V and 6 from J; bases not matched to a gene: 9. The CDR3 is 15 residues long.

CDR3 sequence: CASSQTGTPYGYTF. For the CDR3, the DNA is TGTGCCAGCAGCCAGACGGGAACCCCCTATGGCTACACCTTC. The chain uses TRBV3-1 (or the pseudogene TRBV3-2) and TRBJ1-2; D unclear. The CDR3 spans 14 residues. The germline V gene has CDR1 LGHDT and CDR2 YNNKEL (reference sequence). Trimming removed 3 bases from V and 4 bases from J, with 12 bases in between.

This chain links TRBV5-1 with TRBJ2-3, with 7 bases lining up with TRBD2. With 4 bases clipped from V and 5 bases from J, the junction kept 1 base outside the gene matches. Germline-derived CDR1 and CDR2 are SGHRS and YFSETQ. CDR3 size: 12 residues. Written as DNA, the CDR3 is TGCGCCAGCAGCCCGGGGGGAGATACGCAGTATTTT. It is translated as CASSPGGDTQYF.